This T cell receptor (beta chain) originates from a study of blood T cell repertoires in COVID-19. The wider study: Both acute and convalescent COVID-19 samples were obtained from the United States, Italy and Spain.

Germline-derived CDR1 and CDR2 are SQVTM and ANQGSEA. Trimming cost V 4 bases and J 1 base, with 8 bases left between them. This CDR3 region has 13 residues. Per the original data handling: Reference gene primer amplification gave nucleated cell count estimates. Assay used: immunoSEQ multiplex PCR; TCRdb lists only in-frame clones, some missing. V and J calls and clone size come straight from that table; D and trimming were deduced from the DNA. The sample consists of about 100,000 clones, about 80% of them appearing once. This rearrangement joins TRBV29-1 to TRBJ1-5; D not resolved. Input material: peripheral blood. This clonotype was obtained from a man between 65 and 85 years old with active or convalescent COVID-19. CDR3 DNA sequence: TGCAGCGTTGCGGAGGAAAGCAATCAGCCCCAGCATTTT. Translating it yields CSVAEESNQPQHF.